Listed below are T cell receptor beta chains from one sample, sequenced in a study of blood T cell repertoires in COVID-19. The table came from immunoSEQ multiplex PCR; TCRdb's copy has only in-frame clones and leaves some out. The sample consists of around 160,000 clones, roughly four fifths of them appearing once. Sequenced sample: peripheral blood. Receptor source: a man aged 55 to 70 with active or convalescent COVID-19. The CDR3 runs from the conserved cysteine through the conserved F or W.

v_call	cdr3_length	j_call	cdr3_aa
TRBV10-3	16	TRBJ2-1	CAISPTHRDNYNEQFF
TRBV21-1	16	TRBJ2-1	CASSKRPGLDRNEQFF
TRBV7-2	13	TRBJ1-2	CASSLDRVDGYTF
TRBV5-4	15	TRBJ2-1	CASSSGTAKIGEQFF
TRBV3-1/TRBV3-2	16	TRBJ1-3	CASSPGQGALGNTIYF
TRBV6-5	14	TRBJ1-1	CASSYSGTAFWAFF
TRBV28	15	TRBJ1-3	CASLEGGPAGNTIYF
TRBV15	14	TRBJ2-2	CATSSEGVSGELFF
TRBV25-1	14	TRBJ2-1	CASSLAGGNNEQFF
TRBV6-5	15	TRBJ2-5	CASRTRYQGGETQYF
TRBV7-2	14	TRBJ2-1	CASSPKPPGNEQFF
TRBV7-9	13	TRBJ2-2	CASERGAGGELFF
TRBV11-2	15	TRBJ2-5	CASSLPDSRQETQYF
TRBV4-1	14	TRBJ2-2	CASSQLSNTGELFF
TRBV2	14	TRBJ1-1	CASSERRGNTEAFF
TRBV5-1	13	TRBJ1-2	CASSQGEGYGYTF
TRBV29-1	13	TRBJ2-7	CSVSSGSFDEQYF
TRBV5-4	15	TRBJ2-2	CASSSRQGRTGELFF
TRBV6-1	14	TRBJ2-7	CASSERTGAYEQYF
TRBV19	13	TRBJ1-2	CASSMEGSYGYTF
TRBV7-8	16	TRBJ2-2	CASSLAHVGAAGELFF
TRBV13	17	TRBJ1-4	CASSLAGTGANNEKLFF
TRBV2	17	TRBJ2-6	CASSEGRMLSGANVLTF
TRBV5-6	16	TRBJ1-2	CASSPQGANRLGGYTF
TRBV9	21	TRBJ2-3	CASSPQGAGTSGNPSTDTQYF
TRBV5-4	17	TRBJ2-3	CASSTGTSGRVTDTQYF
TRBV18	14	TRBJ1-2	CASSPSRDRGGYTF
TRBV6-6	14	TRBJ1-1	CASSRGQGDTEAFF
TRBV6-5	13	TRBJ1-5	CASSFDLGGPQHF
TRBV18	16	TRBJ2-2	CASSPRTGGDTGELFF
TRBV5-4	13	TRBJ2-3	CASSLLGTDTQYF
TRBV6-4	14	TRBJ2-1	CASSSGLAGNEQFF
TRBV2	14	TRBJ2-5	CASSQGQTRETQYF
TRBV2	15	TRBJ1-1	CASSPWRGGRTEAFF
TRBV5-1	15	TRBJ1-1	CASSLESDRYTEAFF
TRBV23-1	18	TRBJ1-3	CASSQTPTGCRPGNTIYF
TRBV3-1/TRBV3-2	15	TRBJ2-1	CASSQTSGFYNEQFF
TRBV5-1	11	TRBJ1-2	CASRGGAGYTF
TRBV7-7	13	TRBJ2-1	CASSSHRDNEQFF
TRBV5-1	15	TRBJ1-6	CASSLAGTRYSPLHF
TRBV18	15	TRBJ2-3	CASSAQTGFTDTQYF